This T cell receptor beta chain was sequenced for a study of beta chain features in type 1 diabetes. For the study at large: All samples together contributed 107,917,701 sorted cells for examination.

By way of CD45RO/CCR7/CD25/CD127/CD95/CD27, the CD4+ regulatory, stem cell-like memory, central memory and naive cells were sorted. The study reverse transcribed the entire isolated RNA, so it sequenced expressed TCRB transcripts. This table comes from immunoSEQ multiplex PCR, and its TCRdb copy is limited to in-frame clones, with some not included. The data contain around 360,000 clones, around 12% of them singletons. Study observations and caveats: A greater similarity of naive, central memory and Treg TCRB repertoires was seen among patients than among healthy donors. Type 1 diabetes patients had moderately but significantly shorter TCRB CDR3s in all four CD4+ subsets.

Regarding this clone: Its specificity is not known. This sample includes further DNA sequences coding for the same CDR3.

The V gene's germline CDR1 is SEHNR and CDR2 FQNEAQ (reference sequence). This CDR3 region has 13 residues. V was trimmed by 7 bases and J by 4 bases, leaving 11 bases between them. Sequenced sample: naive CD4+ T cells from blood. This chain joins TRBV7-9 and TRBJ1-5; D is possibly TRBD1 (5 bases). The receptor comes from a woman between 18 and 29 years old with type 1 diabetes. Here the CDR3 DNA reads TGTGCCAGCACTCCGGGGGGGAATCAGCCCCAGCATTTT. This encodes CASTPGGNQPQHF. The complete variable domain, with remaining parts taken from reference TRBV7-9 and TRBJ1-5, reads DTGVSQNPRHKITKRGQNVTFRCDPISEHNRLYWYRQTLGQGPEFLTYFQNEAQLEKSRLLSDRFSAERPKGSFSTLEIQRTEQGDSAMYLCASTPGGNQPQHFGDGTRLSIL.